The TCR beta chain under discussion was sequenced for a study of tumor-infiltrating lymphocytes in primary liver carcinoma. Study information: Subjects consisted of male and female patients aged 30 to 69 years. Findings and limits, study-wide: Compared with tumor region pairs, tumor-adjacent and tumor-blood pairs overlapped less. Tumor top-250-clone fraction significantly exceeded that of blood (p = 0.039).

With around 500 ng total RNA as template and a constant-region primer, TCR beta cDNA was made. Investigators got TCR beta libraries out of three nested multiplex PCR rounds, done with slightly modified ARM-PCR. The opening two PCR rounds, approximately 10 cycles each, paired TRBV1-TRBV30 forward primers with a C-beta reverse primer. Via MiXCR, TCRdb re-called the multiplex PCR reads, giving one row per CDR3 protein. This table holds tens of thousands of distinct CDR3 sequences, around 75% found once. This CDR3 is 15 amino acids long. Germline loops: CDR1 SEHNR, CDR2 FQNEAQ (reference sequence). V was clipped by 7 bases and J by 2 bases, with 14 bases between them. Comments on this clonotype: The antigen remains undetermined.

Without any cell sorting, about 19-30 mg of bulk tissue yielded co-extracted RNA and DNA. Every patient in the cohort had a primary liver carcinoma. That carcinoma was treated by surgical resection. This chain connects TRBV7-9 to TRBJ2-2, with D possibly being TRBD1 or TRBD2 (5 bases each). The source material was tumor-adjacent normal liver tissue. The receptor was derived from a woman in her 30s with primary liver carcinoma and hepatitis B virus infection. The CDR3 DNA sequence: TGTGCCAGCAACTCACTTGGGGGAAACACCGGGGAGCTGTTTTTT. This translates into CASNSLGGNTGELFF.